Following are 21 T cell receptor beta chains from one sample sequenced in a study of T cell responses to AZD1222 COVID-19 vaccine. TCRdb's table, derived via immunoSEQ multiplex PCR, lists solely in-frame clones and lacks some. The sample includes more than 90,000 clones, 80% to 85% seen only once; the top ten take about 9%. The specimen was peripheral blood, collected on day 0 of AZD1222 vaccination. Receptors originate from an adult in good health.

V is TRBV4-2 and J is TRBJ1-2, with D maybe TRBD1 (5 bases). Trimming removed 4 bases from V and 6 bases from J, with 12 bases in between. The germline gives CDR1 LGHNA, CDR2 YNFKEQ. There are 13 residues in the CDR3. In DNA, the CDR3 is TGTGCCAGCAGCCCGAGGGACGGGGATGGCTACACCTTC. Translation: CASSPRDGDGYTF.

The chain combines TRBV28 with TRBJ1-5; a weak D match, TRBD1 (5 bases). The length of the CDR3 is 17 residues. Per germline, CDR1 MDHEN and CDR2 SYDVKM. Trimming removed 6 bases at V and 0 bases at J, with 18 bases between. The CDR3 here is CASSDTLGHYSNQPQHF. The CDR3 DNA follows: TGTGCCAGCAGCGATACTCTCGGACACTATAGCAATCAGCCCCAGCATTTT.

The chain employs TRBV11-3 and TRBJ2-1, with D possibly matching TRBD2 (7 bases). CDR1 is SGHNT, CDR2 YENEEA, per germline. This CDR3 region has 14 residues. The ends were cut back, 5 bases at V and 3 bases at J, with 11 bases in the middle. The CDR3 DNA reads as TGTGCCAGCAGCCGCGGGGGCTTCTACAATGAGCAGTTCTTC. Amino acid sequence: CASSRGGFYNEQFF.

This clone has only one observation. V gene TRBV6-2 or TRBV6-3 combines with J gene TRBJ2-1, with D perhaps matching TRBD2 (5 bases). CDR3 size: 15 residues. Trimming pared 2 bases from V and 2 bases from J, leaving 10 bases between. Germline CDR1 MNHEY, CDR2 SVGEGT. CDR3 region: CASSYRLATYNEQFF. The DNA of the CDR3 is TGTGCCAGCAGTTACCGGCTAGCTACCTACAATGAGCAGTTCTTC.

The chain links TRBV7-2 to TRBJ2-1, with TRBD2 matching over 10 bases. The CDR3 is 13 residues long. J was trimmed by 16 bases and V by 3 bases; bases with no gene match: 9. The germline V gene has CDR1 SGHTA and CDR2 FQGNSA. The CDR3 DNA sequence: TGTGCCAGCAGCTTCTTCCAGCGGGAGGGCCATTTCTTC. It encodes CASSFFQREGHFF.

This chain uses TRBV7-9 with TRBJ2-7; D is uncertain. The germline V and J ends were trimmed by 9 bases and 5 bases, with 17 bases remaining between them. Germline loops: CDR1 SEHNR, CDR2 FQNEAQ (reference sequence). The CDR3 has 13 residues. CDR3: CASREGRANEQYF. CDR3 in DNA: TGTGCCAGTCGAGAAGGACGTGCAAACGAGCAGTACTTC.

The chain links TRBV30 to TRBJ2-7, with a weak D call TRBD1 (5 bases). Germline V gene lookup returns CDR1 GTSNPN and CDR2 SVGIG (reference sequence). The CDR3 totals 15 residues. Trimming took 4 bases from V and 3 from J, leaving 19 bases between them. CDR3 loop: CAWKVRGGSVYEQYF. Written as DNA, the CDR3 is TGTGCCTGGAAGGTAAGGGGTGGTAGTGTCTACGAGCAGTACTTC.

This chain joins TRBV11-3 and TRBJ1-5; D gene unclear. With 1 base removed from V and 2 bases from J, the gap between germline ends came to 12 bases. The CDR3 contains 16 residues. Germline CDR1 is SGHNT and CDR2 is YENEEA. DNA for the CDR3: TGTGCCAGCAGCTTAGCATGGGGAAGAGGCAATCAGCCCCAGCATTTT. Its protein is CASSLAWGRGNQPQHF.

The chain links TRBV10-3 to TRBJ1-5, with no clear D. The CDR3 covers 12 residues. Trimming removed 3 bases from V and 6 bases from J, with 6 bases in between. CDR1 is ENHRY, CDR2 SYGVKD, per germline. This CDR3 is CAISDEGQPQHF. The CDR3 DNA reads TGTGCCATCAGTGATGAGGGTCAGCCCCAGCATTTT.

This clone occurred once. The gene calls are TRBV19 and TRBJ1-2; D is ambiguous. The V gene's germline CDR1 is LNHDA and CDR2 SQIVND (reference sequence). V lost 5 bases and J 5 bases, leaving 9 bases between the germline ends. CDR3 length: 12 residues. CDR3 sequence reads: CASSQDGYGYTF. The CDR3 DNA reads TGTGCCAGTAGTCAAGACGGTTATGGCTACACCTTC. The variable domain in full, with the rest retrieved from reference TRBV19 and TRBJ1-2, is DGGITQSPKYLFRKEGQNVTLSCEQNLNHDAMYWYRQDPGQGLRLIYYSQIVNDFQKGDIAEGYSVSREKKESFPLTVTSAQKNPTAFYLCASSQDGYGYTFGSGTRLTVV.

V is TRBV5-1 and J is TRBJ1-1, with TRBD1 matching over 10 bases. V lost 6 bases, J lost 0 bases, and 8 bases stayed unmatched. The V gene's germline CDR1 is SGHRS and CDR2 YFSETQ. There are 16 residues in the CDR3. The CDR3 sequence is CASNAGTGVMNTEAFF. The CDR3 DNA sequence: TGCGCCAGCAATGCCGGGACAGGGGTAATGAACACTGAAGCTTTCTTT.

This clone was observed a handful of times. V usage is TRBV28 and J usage is TRBJ1-2, with 8 bases identical to TRBD1. V was pared by 6 bases and J by 7 bases, with 16 bases of the junction left unmatched. The CDR3 is 16 amino acids. CDR1 and CDR2 (germline): MDHEN, SYDVKM. The DNA of the CDR3 is TGTGCCAGCAGACCTACCGGGAGACAGGGGAGTTCTGGCTACACCTTC. It yields the protein CASRPTGRQGSSGYTF.

V gene TRBV6-1 combines with J gene TRBJ1-5, with a weak D call TRBD1 (5 bases). The CDR3 length is 17 residues. Trimming removed 2 bases from V and 0 bases from J, with 14 bases in between. CDR1 and CDR2 from the germline V gene are MNHNS and SASEGT. CDR3 residues: CASSERPGPLSNQPQHF. Here the CDR3 DNA reads TGTGCCAGCAGTGAACGACCGGGGCCCCTTAGCAATCAGCCCCAGCATTTT.

The rearrangement links TRBV5-6 to TRBJ1-6; D unclear. Germline V gene lookup returns CDR1 SGHDT and CDR2 YYEEEE. With 4 bases removed from V and 4 bases from J, the gap between germline ends came to 6 bases. This CDR3 spans 13 amino acids. CDR3 amino acids: CASSRDYNSPLHF. As DNA, the CDR3 is TGTGCCAGCAGCAGGGATTATAATTCACCCCTCCACTTT.

The chain has TRBV6-5 and TRBJ1-2; maybe TRBD1 (5 bases). Germline assignment: CDR1 MNHEY and CDR2 SVGAGI. CDR3 length: 13 residues. V was clipped by 5 bases and J by 7 bases, with 14 bases between them. CDR3 nucleotides: TGTGCCAGCAGTAAAACCCCGAGGGGTGGCTACACCTTC. It yields the protein CASSKTPRGGYTF.

V usage is TRBV28 and J usage is TRBJ2-1; 7 bases line up with TRBD2. The CDR3 is 14 residues long. Germline V gene sequence: CDR1 MDHEN, CDR2 SYDVKM. Germline trimming cut 5 bases from V and 4 bases from J; bases unmatched to any gene: 5. Here the CDR3 reads CASSGRERYNEQFF. CDR3 in DNA: TGTGCCAGCAGTGGGAGGGAAAGATACAATGAGCAGTTCTTC.

The genes are TRBV19 and TRBJ1-1; D unclear. The V end was cut by 1 base, the J end by 1 base, with 13 bases between. The germline CDR1 and CDR2 sequences are LNHDA and SQIVND (reference sequence). This CDR3 is built from 16 residues. The CDR3 coding sequence is TGTGCCAGTAGTATAGGTGTGACCCTCCGGAACACTGAAGCTTTCTTT. Its translation: CASSIGVTLRNTEAFF.

The rearrangement joins TRBV4-1 to TRBJ1-2; D may be TRBD1 (6 bases). Germline V lookup: CDR1 MGHRA, CDR2 YSYEKL. The CDR3 spans 15 residues. Trimming took 1 base from V and 3 from J, leaving 12 bases between them. The CDR3 sequence is CASSQGSSGDYGYTF. The CDR3 coding sequence is TGCGCCAGCAGCCAAGGCTCGTCAGGGGACTATGGCTACACCTTC.

The rearrangement uses TRBV5-1 and TRBJ2-1, with D tentatively TRBD2 (6 bases). The CDR3 spans 13 residues. V was cut by 8 bases and J by 2 bases, with 11 bases left in between. Germline-derived CDR1 and CDR2 are SGHRS and YFSETQ. CDR3 sequence reads: CASGTPTYNEQFF. Here the CDR3 DNA reads TGCGCCAGTGGGACTCCGACCTACAATGAGCAGTTCTTC.

The chain is built from TRBV21-1 and TRBJ1-3; TRBD1 is the table's D call, not checked against the DNA. TRBV21-1 is marked as a pseudogene. CDR3 length: 14 amino acids. The CDR3 coding sequence is TGTGCCAGCAGTCGCCACCAGGGAGGAAACACCATATATTTT. The encoded protein is CASSRHQGGNTIYF.

The J gene is TRBJ2-3, the V gene TRBV29-1, with TRBD1 matching over 8 bases. The CDR3 has 11 amino acids. Germline CDR1 and CDR2: SQVTM and ANQGSEA. V was pared by 8 bases and J by 5 bases, with 3 bases of the junction left unmatched. CDR3 sequence: CSPGQGDTQYF. The CDR3 nucleotides are TGCAGCCCCGGACAGGGAGATACGCAGTATTTT.